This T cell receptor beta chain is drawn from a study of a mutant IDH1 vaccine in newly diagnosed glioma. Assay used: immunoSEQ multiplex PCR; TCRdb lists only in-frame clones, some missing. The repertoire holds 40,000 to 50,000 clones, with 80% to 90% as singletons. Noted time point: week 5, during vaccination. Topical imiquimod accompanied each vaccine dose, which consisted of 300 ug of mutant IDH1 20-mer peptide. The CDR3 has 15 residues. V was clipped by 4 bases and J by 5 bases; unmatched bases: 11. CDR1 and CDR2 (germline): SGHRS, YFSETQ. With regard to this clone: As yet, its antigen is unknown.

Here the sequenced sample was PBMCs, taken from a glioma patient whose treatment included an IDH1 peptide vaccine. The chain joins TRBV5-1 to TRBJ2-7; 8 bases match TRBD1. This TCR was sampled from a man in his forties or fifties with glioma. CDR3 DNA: TGCGCCAGCAGCCAAGGACAGGGCCGTGGGAACGAGCAGTACTTC. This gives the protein CASSQGQGRGNEQYF.